This TCR beta chain emerged from a study of blood T cell repertoires in COVID-19 (dated by TCRdb to between 2020 and 2021). For the study in its entirety: Samples from collaborators originated in the United States, Italy and Spain and spanned both the acute and convalescent phases of COVID-19. The prospective study material was composed of cDNA or gDNA derived from T cells, B-cell-depleted T cells, or PBMCs. The sample metadata nearly always contained a de-identified subject ID, COVID-19 status, age in years and sex. Samples were obtained from the ongoing ImmuneRACE study (first 160 participants) and from 1,254 subjects provided by 6 global collaborators. Where available, HLA class I and class II types were taken from metadata supplied by the sample provider and were not determined by assay-based typing. The repertoires were made available in a free public database intended to serve as a resource for research on the immune response to SARS-CoV-2. The dataset comprised deeply sampled blood TCRbeta repertoires from subjects exposed to, actively infected with, or recovered from COVID-19. On the study overall, not on this receptor specifically: The quantity of clinical and demographic metadata differed by source and by participant and was supplied without curation.

Including cysteine and phenylalanine, the CDR3 has 14 amino acids. Only the CDR3 part of the read is kept: 42 bases, read in frame from the first base. CDR1 and CDR2, per the germline V gene (reference sequence), are LGHDT and YNNKEL. Trimming costs V 10 bases and J 1 base, and their ends lie 16 bases apart. With respect to this clone: Its recognized antigen is unknown. Base-call qualities are not available, and no considerably larger clone is one nucleotide away.

The immunoSEQ Assay, a bias-controlled multiplex PCR, was used to amplify TCRbeta CDR3 regions from genomic DNA. Per the authors' processing: The number of nucleated cells in each sample was estimated by amplification of reference gene primers within the assay. Sequence reads were collapsed and filtered to measure the absolute abundance of every unique TCRbeta CDR3 rearrangement. Productive Simpson clonality was computed per sample as the square root of Simpson's diversity index over productive rearrangements. TCRdb's version of the immuneACCESS table is confined to in-frame rearrangements and falls short of the full clone set. An unresolved V gene accounts for under half of the shortfall where checked; the remainder is of unknown origin. The D gene and trimming were derived from the DNA, and the V and J assignments and clone size from that table. Across this sample there are about 280,000 clones, with 85% to 90% seen only once. Around 10% of the sample is held by the ten biggest clonotypes.

In Seattle, one collaborating source enrolled patients while the infection was active and tracked those patients longitudinally over the course of disease. Whole blood was collected in K2EDTA tubes by collaborating institutions according to the institutions' own protocols. Collaborator samples were shipped for TCRbeta analysis as frozen whole blood, isolated PBMCs, or DNA extracted from either sample type. Recombination linked TRBV3-1 (or the pseudogene TRBV3-2) to TRBJ1-1; matching of 5 bases hints at TRBD1 as the D gene. The receptor was isolated from a woman aged 25 to 45 with COVID-19, enrolled during active disease. Sequencing used peripheral blood. The nucleotides are TGTGCCACCCGCGCGACAGACCGGAACACTGAAGCTTTCTTT. Its translation is CATRATDRNTEAFF.